The source of this T cell receptor beta chain is a study of blood T cell repertoires in COVID-19. About the research overall: Sources were T cells, B-cell-depleted T cells, or PBMCs; the material itself was cDNA or gDNA.

By frequency in the sample, this clone is medium-sized. This CDR3 has 14 residues. V gave up 3 bases and J gave up 1 base, with 10 bases separating them. In germline, CDR1 is SGHNT, CDR2 YYREEE (reference sequence). In the original analysis: Reference gene primer amplification yielded estimated nucleated cell counts. The assay was immunoSEQ multiplex PCR, and TCRdb's table has in-frame clones only and misses some. The D gene and trimming were derived from the DNA, and the V and J assignments and clone size from that table. The repertoire has some 220,000 clones, 82% of them found once; the top ten carry less than 6%.

This TCR derives from a woman aged 70-85 years with COVID-19, enrolled during active disease. The sequencing sample was made of peripheral blood. This chain links TRBV5-4 with TRBJ1-1; D gene ambiguous. CDR3 in DNA: TGTGCCAGCAGCTCGACATGGGCGAACACTGAAGCTTTCTTT. This sequence encodes CASSSTWANTEAFF.